The text below deals with one T cell receptor beta chain. Its antigen is not identified. This entry belongs to a study of CD8+ T cells in alopecia areata. Study-level information: A regimen of oral tofacitinib, 5 to 10 mg twice daily, was given to treated patients. The tofacitinib course ran for 6 to 18 months and was followed by 6 months off drug. Points from the study as a whole: Mice showed TCR sharing more clearly than patients did, possibly owing to HLA.

RNA was isolated and reverse transcribed to cDNA, the sequencing template. TCRdb's copy holds only in-frame clones and misses some; the assay was immunoSEQ multiplex PCR. Of 110,000 to 150,000 clones detected, roughly three fifths appear once; the ten largest clones hold about 6%. Trimming removed 0 bases from V and 5 bases from J, with 8 bases in between. The CDR3 covers 14 residues. Germline V CDR1 and CDR2: GTSNPN, SVGIG (reference sequence). Peripheral blood and lesional scalp punch biopsies came from alopecia areata patients. This clonotype originated in a human donor with alopecia areata. Material: CD4+ T cells sorted from blood, obtained at week 0. The J gene is TRBJ1-6, the V gene TRBV30; D uncertain. CDR3 residues: CAWSVTVHNSPLHF. Here the CDR3 DNA reads TGTGCCTGGAGTGTCACAGTCCATAATTCACCCCTCCACTTT. Filled out from reference TRBV30 and TRBJ1-6, the complete variable domain reads SQTIHQWPATLVQPVGSPLSLECTVEGTSNPNLYWYRQAAGRGLQLLFYSVGIGQISSEVPQNLSASRPQDRQFILSSKKLLLSDSGFYLCAWSVTVHNSPLHFGNGTRLTVT.